A selection of T cell receptor beta chains follows, all from one sample in a study of patients and donors after allogeneic stem cell transplantation. TCRdb re-derived calls from the RT-PCR reads in MiXCR, one entry per CDR3 protein. The repertoire holds some 880,000 distinct CDR3 sequences, with 15% to 20% as singletons. The specimen sequenced was blood, either unsorted or a sorted T cell fraction (not recorded which). The receptors derive from a human donor who was either an allogeneic HSCT recipient or a stem cell or donor lymphocyte infusion donor (not recorded which). It is not recorded whose cells these are; they may come from a transplant donor. CDR3s include the opening cysteine and the closing phenylalanine or tryptophan. Each record gives: D gene, clone size, V gene, J gene, CDR3 protein, CDR3 DNA. The D gene is left open where the match is weak. Rows give clone size only sometimes, using once, few, many, or a class for an expanded clone.

>TRBD1|few|TRBV7-2|TRBJ1-2
CASSNRGHNYGYTF
TGTGCCAGCAGCAACAGGGGGCATAACTATGGCTACACCTTC
>-|few|TRBV3-1|TRBJ1-2
CASSPLRDTPRGYTF
TGTGCCAGCAGCCCTCTCCGGGACACACCGAGAGGCTACACCTTC
>-|few|TRBV20-1|TRBJ2-1
CSARDRVVINEQFF
TGCAGTGCTAGAGACAGGGTGGTTATAAATGAGCAGTTCTTC
>-|few|TRBV10-3|TRBJ1-4
CAISLIEWEKLFF
TGTGCCATCAGCCTAATAGAGTGGGAAAAACTGTTTTTT
>-|-|TRBV9|TRBJ1-2
CASSPALARDGYTF
TGTGCCAGCAGCCCCGCCTTGGCCAGGGATGGCTACACCTTC
>TRBD2|-|TRBV10-3|TRBJ2-7
CAISEPLAGGSLEQYF
TGTGCCATCAGTGAGCCCCTAGCGGGAGGGTCCCTCGAGCAGTACTTC
>-|-|TRBV18|TRBJ2-1
CASSPPVGSTYNEQFF
TGTGCCAGCTCACCACCGGTCGGGAGCACCTACAATGAGCAGTTCTTC
>-|-|TRBV24-1|TRBJ2-1
CATSDLQRGEQFF
TGTGCCACCAGTGATTTGCAGAGGGGGGAGCAGTTCTTC
>TRBD1|few|TRBV5-1|TRBJ2-5
CASSFFGTGEETQYF
TGCGCCAGCAGCTTTTTCGGGACAGGGGAAGAGACCCAGTACTTC
>TRBD2|-|TRBV4-3|TRBJ2-5
CASSQEGLAGETQYF
TGCGCCAGCAGCCAAGAGGGGCTAGCGGGAGAGACCCAGTACTTC
>-|-|TRBV5-1|TRBJ2-5
CASSLSGSWETQYF
TGCGCCAGCAGCTTGTCCGGGTCCTGGGAGACCCAGTACTTC